Following are 9 T cell receptor beta chains from one sample sequenced in a study of blood T cells in healthy people across ages. A J-beta primer mix and a sample-barcoded 5' primer were used in a second PCR of about 6 to 12 cycles. A single record per CDR3 protein comes from TCRdb applying MiXCR to the 5' RACE reads. The sample has some 730,000 distinct CDR3 sequences, 22% seen once. Source material: blood. The receptors were sampled from a man aged 70 or older in good health.

In nucleotides, the CDR3 is TGTGCCAGCAGCCCCGACAGGTTCCAGCCCCAGCATTTT. This gives the protein CASSPDRFQPQHF. The rearrangement links TRBV12-3 or TRBV12-4 to TRBJ1-5, with D maybe TRBD1 (6 bases). V was cut by 6 bases and J by 7 bases, with 13 bases left in between. The CDR3 contains 13 residues.

Here the CDR3 reads CAWSVHEAGELFF. The CDR3 DNA reads as TGTGCCTGGAGTGTACACGAGGCCGGGGAGCTGTTTTTT. V usage is TRBV30 and J usage is TRBJ2-2; no clear D gene. Looked up from germline, CDR1 is GTSNPN and CDR2 is SVGIG (reference sequence). V gave up 0 bases and J gave up 6 bases, with 8 bases separating them. The CDR3 is made up of 13 amino acids. Full variable domain (rest looked up from reference TRBV30 and TRBJ2-2): SQTIHQWPATLVQPVGSPLSLECTVEGTSNPNLYWYRQAAGRGLQLLFYSVGIGQISSEVPQNLSASRPQDRQFILSSKKLLLSDSGFYLCAWSVHEAGELFFGEGSRLTVL.

This clonotype has a count of ten or more. The gene calls are TRBV6-5 and TRBJ1-4; D is ambiguous. V was trimmed by 4 bases and J by 0 bases, leaving 12 bases between them. Germline V CDR1 and CDR2: MNHEY, SVGAGI. The CDR3 loop spans 16 amino acids. The CDR3 protein is CASSLTLVATNEKLFF. The DNA for the CDR3 is TGTGCCAGCAGTTTGACCCTAGTTGCAACTAATGAAAAACTGTTTTTT.

This clonotype was counted only a few times. Germline is not matched at one junction end, which may reflect a read error. The V call is TRBV12-3 or TRBV12-4, the J call TRBJ1-1; no definite D call. The CDR3 spans 13 residues. For the CDR3, the DNA is TGTACCAGCAGTTTGAAACGGGACACTGAAGCTTTCTTT. This codes for CTSSLKRDTEAFF.

V gene TRBV14 combines with J gene TRBJ2-3; 14 bases are a match to TRBD2. Trimming cost V 4 bases and J 5 bases; bases outside gene matches: 5. This CDR3 spans 16 amino acids. Germline V lookup: CDR1 SGHDN, CDR2 FVKESK. The CDR3, as DNA: TGTGCCAGCAGCCGGCCGGGACTAGCGGGAGTAGATACGCAGTATTTT. Protein product: CASSRPGLAGVDTQYF.

This chain links TRBV7-9 with TRBJ1-2, with TRBD1 matching 7 bases. The CDR3 is 15 residues long. The ends lost 4 bases at V and 4 bases at J; junction bases unmatched: 9. Looked up from germline, CDR1 is SEHNR and CDR2 is FQNEAQ (reference sequence). The CDR3 DNA is TGTGCCAGCAGCTCAGACAGGGAGTACGGCTATGGCTACACCTTC. This translates into CASSSDREYGYGYTF.

This clonotype was seen only a few times. The chain uses TRBV11-2 and TRBJ1-2; D call uncertain. In germline, CDR1 is SGHAT, CDR2 FQNNGV. The ends were cut back, 5 bases at V and 9 bases at J, with 10 bases in the middle. CDR3 length equals 11 residues. The CDR3 DNA follows: TGTGCCAGCAGCACTACCACCCGCTACACCTTC. This translates into CASSTTTRYTF.

This clonotype was picked up many times. The chain couples TRBV10-3 to TRBJ1-2; D remains unclear. V lost 8 bases and J 4 bases, leaving 8 bases between the germline ends. The CDR3 runs 11 residues. Looked up from germline, CDR1 is ENHRY and CDR2 is SYGVKD. The CDR3 DNA reads TGTGCCATCGGAGAGGGCTATGGCTACACCTTC. This sequence encodes CAIGEGYGYTF.

The gene calls are TRBV7-9 and TRBJ2-3; perhaps TRBD2 as D (5 bases). V was clipped by 1 base and J by 4 bases, with 15 bases between them. Germline loops: CDR1 SEHNR, CDR2 FQNEAQ (reference sequence). This CDR3 is built from 16 residues. In DNA, the CDR3 is TGTGCCAGCAGCTTAGGTCGTGGGAGTAACTCAGATACGCAGTATTTT. Translation: CASSLGRGSNSDTQYF.